The clone carrying this TCR beta chain was counted a few times. This specimen comes from a study of T-cell reconstitution after alpha-beta-depleted transplantation in children. The V end was cut by 5 bases, the J end by 1 base, with 11 bases between. The CDR3 loop spans 14 amino acids. The TCRbeta library was prepared with unique molecular identifiers. MiXCR, run by TCRdb on the PCR reads, gives a single entry per CDR3 protein. Among 350,000 to 450,000 distinct CDR3 sequences listed, roughly 21% were seen once. The source material was PBMCs from the stem cell graft donor, sampled from the stem cell graft. This TCR was sampled from a human donor who donated a stem cell graft to a child with acute myeloid leukemia. The J gene is TRBJ1-1, the V gene TRBV12-3 or TRBV12-4; D is undetermined. CDR3 sequence: CASSNSARNTEAFF. The CDR3, as DNA: TGTGCCAGCAGTAACAGTGCCCGGAACACTGAAGCTTTCTTT.